Listed here are 28 T cell receptor beta chains from one sample, sequenced in a study of response to subunit inactivated influenza vaccine. Each CDR3 protein gets one entry after TCRdb re-called the RT-PCR reads with MiXCR. The table includes around 170,000 distinct CDR3 sequences, approximately 12% detected once. The sequencing used CD8+ T cells sorted from PBMCs, collected around 2 years after vaccination. These receptors all come from a man aged 50-75 years who received an inactivated influenza vaccine.

The chain has TRBV28 and TRBJ2-7, with 8 positions matching TRBD1. CDR1 is MDHEN and CDR2 is SYDVKM in the germline V gene. The CDR3 contains 14 residues. The V and J ends lost 5 bases and 6 bases, in that order; junction bases with no gene match: 9. The CDR3 spells CASSPDRVSFEQYF. As DNA, the CDR3 is TGTGCCAGCAGTCCGGACAGGGTCTCGTTCGAGCAGTACTTC.

This clonotype was seen repeatedly, ten times or more. The rearrangement joins TRBV29-1 to TRBJ2-3; no clear D. Germline CDR1 is SQVTM and CDR2 is ANQGSEA. The CDR3 length is 16 residues. V was clipped by 3 bases and J by 3 bases, with 19 bases between them. The DNA of the CDR3 is TGCAGCGTTGATCTGTGGGCCGATCCGATTACAGATACGCAGTATTTT. As protein: CSVDLWADPITDTQYF.

About this clonotype: The junction departs from the called germline gene at one end, perhaps through a read error. The chain is built from TRBV12-3 or TRBV12-4 and TRBJ2-7; 10 bases match TRBD1. The CDR3 covers 16 residues. CDR3: CARSLDRDRGTYEQYF. The CDR3 DNA reads as TGTGCCCGCAGTTTAGATCGGGACAGGGGTACCTACGAGCAGTACTTC.

This clonotype was counted only a few times. CDR3 in amino acids: CASSLGRDEQFF. The CDR3 nucleotides read TGTGCCAGCAGTTTAGGGCGGGATGAGCAGTTCTTC. The chain links TRBV27 to TRBJ2-1, with TRBD2 as a possible D gene (5 bases). The CDR3 is made up of 12 amino acids. Germline CDR1 and CDR2: MNHEY and SMNVEV (reference sequence). Trimming cost V 2 bases and J 8 bases, with 7 bases left between them.

This clonotype came up a few times. The V and J genes are TRBV6-2 or TRBV6-3 and TRBJ2-7; D not certain. Germline loops: CDR1 MNHEY, CDR2 SVGEGT. Trimming removed 2 bases at V and 2 bases at J, with 7 bases between. CDR3 length equals 13 residues. The CDR3 bases are TGTGCCAGCAGTTACCCACCTACCTACGAGCAGTACTTC. It yields the protein CASSYPPTYEQYF.

This clonotype was recorded many times. The chain joins TRBV4-3 to TRBJ2-2, with D uncertain. CDR3 length equals 13 residues. Trimming pared 0 bases from V and 4 bases from J, leaving 3 bases between. The germline V gene has CDR1 LGHNA and CDR2 YSLEER. DNA for the CDR3: TGCGCCAGCAGCCAAGACAGCACCGGGGAGCTGTTTTTT. Translated: CASSQDSTGELFF.

This chain connects TRBV19 to TRBJ1-5; the D is unclear. The CDR3 consists of 15 residues. The germline V gene has CDR1 LNHDA and CDR2 SQIVND (reference sequence). V dropped 3 bases and J dropped 0 bases, with 9 bases sitting between them. The chain's CDR3 is CASSITANSNQPQHF. The CDR3 coding sequence is TGTGCCAGTAGTATTACTGCTAATAGCAATCAGCCCCAGCATTTT.

The table lists this clonotype with a few counts. The rearrangement links TRBV2 to TRBJ2-6, with no clear D. V was clipped by 7 bases and J by 4 bases, with 11 bases between them. This CDR3 comprises 14 residues. In germline, CDR1 is SNHLY, CDR2 FYNNEI. CDR3 bases: TGTGCCAGCAAGATCGGGTCCGGGGCCAACGTCCTGACTTTC. Protein product: CASKIGSGANVLTF. Drawing the rest from reference TRBV2 and TRBJ2-6, the complete variable domain is EPEVTQTPSHQVTQMGQEVILRCVPISNHLYFYWYRQILGQKVEFLVSFYNNEISEKSEIFDDQFSVERPDGSNFTLKIRSTKLEDSAMYFCASKIGSGANVLTFGAGSRLTVL.

The table lists this clonotype with many counts. Here the CDR3 reads CASPQGANTGELFF. The CDR3 DNA is TGTGCCAGCCCACAGGGGGCGAACACCGGGGAGCTGTTTTTT. The chain employs TRBV2 and TRBJ2-2, with 8 bases lining up with TRBD1. This CDR3 is 14 amino acids long. V lost 8 bases to trimming and J lost 0 bases; unmatched junction nucleotides: 2. Germline V gene lookup returns CDR1 SNHLY and CDR2 FYNNEI.

V and J are TRBV4-1 and TRBJ2-7; TRBD1 matches 12 bases. The CDR3 has 16 residues. The junction had 8 bases not matched to a gene; V was cut back by 3 bases and J by 5 bases. Germline lookup yields CDR1 MGHRA and CDR2 YSYEKL. CDR3 DNA sequence: TGCGCCAGCAGCCATATCGGGACAGGGGGCATCCACGAGCAGTACTTC. Translating it yields CASSHIGTGGIHEQYF.

This clonotype appeared many times. CDR3 residues: CSARDIRGDSYPNQETQYF. Here the CDR3 DNA reads TGCAGTGCTAGAGATATCCGGGGGGACTCGTATCCCAACCAAGAGACCCAGTACTTC. V is TRBV20-1 and J is TRBJ2-5, with 7 bases fitting TRBD2. Germline loops: CDR1 DFQATT, CDR2 SNEGSKA (reference sequence). This CDR3 spans 19 amino acids. With V trimmed by 0 bases and J by 0 bases, 16 bases remained unmatched.

This clonotype appeared many times. The V and J genes are TRBV4-3 and TRBJ2-3; D remains ambiguous. This CDR3 spans 17 amino acids. Deletions cut 3 bases from V and 2 bases from J, with 18 bases between. Germline CDR1 is LGHNA and CDR2 is YSLEER. The chain's CDR3 is CASSHLWALSNTDTQYF. In DNA form, the CDR3 reads TGCGCCAGCAGCCACCTTTGGGCCCTGTCGAACACAGATACGCAGTATTTT.

This clonotype was found many times. This chain links TRBV6-2 or TRBV6-3 with TRBJ2-4, with TRBD1 matching 7 bases. V trimming: 3 bases; J trimming: 3 bases; junction bases outside the gene matches: 17. The CDR3 loop spans 19 amino acids. The germline gives CDR1 MNHEY, CDR2 SVGEGT. The CDR3: CASSYPISLDRDGKNIQYF. DNA of the CDR3: TGTGCCAGCAGTTATCCTATAAGCCTTGACAGGGACGGCAAAAACATTCAGTACTTC.

There are a few counts of this clonotype. The chain links TRBV20-1 to TRBJ2-1; 8 bases are a match to TRBD1. CDR1 is DFQATT, CDR2 SNEGSKA, per germline (reference sequence). The CDR3 loop spans 14 amino acids. V shed 5 bases, J shed 2 bases, and the junction held 5 bases outside the gene matches. The CDR3, as DNA: TGCAGTGCTCTCAGGGGGCGCGCCTACAATGAGCAGTTCTTC. Protein product: CSALRGRAYNEQFF.

Regarding this clonotype: A much bigger clone sits one base away, suggesting this may be a read error. The chain couples TRBV4-2 to TRBJ2-1, with unresolved D. This CDR3 has 19 residues. V was pared by 0 bases and J by 4 bases, with 22 bases between. Germline loops: CDR1 LGHNA, CDR2 YNFKEQ. CDR3 region: CASSQDHPGAGSGYNEQFF. In nucleotides, the CDR3 is TGTGCCAGCAGCCAAGACCACCCCGGAGCAGGAAGTGGATACAATGAGCAGTTCTTC.

This clonotype has more than one count but fewer than ten. This chain links TRBV30 with TRBJ1-1, with 9 bases identical to TRBD1. J lost 5 bases, V lost 4 bases, and 2 bases had no gene match. CDR1 and CDR2 from the germline V gene are GTSNPN and SVGIG (reference sequence). The CDR3 consists of 12 residues. The CDR3 is CAWMTGGTEAFF. CDR3 bases: TGTGCCTGGATGACAGGGGGTACTGAAGCTTTCTTT.

This clonotype was observed many times. The V gene is TRBV28, the J gene TRBJ2-7; 7 nucleotides line up with TRBD2. The V segment lost 5 bases and the J segment 2 bases; nucleotides outside the gene matches: 9. The CDR3 is 15 amino acids. CDR1 and CDR2 (germline): MDHEN, SYDVKM. The CDR3 reads CASSATAGLAYEQYF. The CDR3 DNA reads as TGTGCCAGCAGTGCCACAGCGGGGCTTGCCTACGAGCAGTACTTC.

The chain combines TRBV25-1 with TRBJ2-7; TRBD2 matches 8 bases. The CDR3 extends over 17 amino acids. With 3 bases clipped from V and 2 bases from J, the junction kept 12 bases outside the gene matches. CDR1 and CDR2 from the germline V gene are MGHDK and SYGVNS. In DNA form, the CDR3 reads TGTGCCAGCAGTGAGTCTGACGGGGGGGTTCGCACCTACGAGCAGTACTTC. Amino acids: CASSESDGGVRTYEQYF.

The chain's CDR3 is CASSEGVGWQETQYF. In nucleotides, the CDR3 is TGTGCCAGCAGTGAAGGGGTAGGGTGGCAAGAGACCCAGTACTTC. The V gene is TRBV2, the J gene TRBJ2-5; D not resolved. The CDR3 is made up of 15 amino acids. V gave up 1 base and J gave up 2 bases, with 11 bases separating them. Per the germline V gene, CDR1 is SNHLY and CDR2 is FYNNEI.

Only a few counts were recorded for this clonotype. The chain links TRBV27 to TRBJ2-1, with D uncertain. V lost 1 base and J lost 3, with 4 bases in between. This CDR3 contains 13 residues. Per germline, CDR1 MNHEY and CDR2 SMNVEV (reference sequence). In DNA, the CDR3 is TGTGCCAGCAGTTTATTCCTCTACAATGAGCAGTTCTTC. It codes for CASSLFLYNEQFF.

A few counts support this clonotype. This chain joins TRBV9 and TRBJ2-7; 8 bases align to TRBD1. Germline CDR1 SGDLS, CDR2 YYNGEE. The CDR3 is 15 residues long. J was trimmed by 2 bases and V by 2 bases; bases with no gene match: 6. The CDR3 spells CASSVDRGPTYEQYF. The CDR3 coding sequence is TGTGCCAGCAGCGTTGACAGGGGACCAACCTACGAGCAGTACTTC.

This clonotype showed up just a few times. V usage is TRBV7-2 and J usage is TRBJ1-2; D call uncertain. The CDR3 contains 13 residues. In germline, CDR1 is SGHTA, CDR2 FQGNSA. V dropped 5 bases and J dropped 4 bases, with 11 bases sitting between them. CDR3 in amino acids: CASSPNPFYGYTF. The CDR3 region has the DNA TGTGCCAGCAGCCCCAACCCTTTCTATGGCTACACCTTC.

This clonotype turned up a few times. The gene calls are TRBV4-2 and TRBJ2-3; a weak D match, TRBD1 (5 bases). The CDR3 covers 15 residues. Trimming cost V 2 bases and J 3 bases, with 12 bases left between them. Germline CDR1 is LGHNA and CDR2 is YNFKEQ. For the CDR3, the DNA is TGTGCCAGCAGCCAAAGCAGTGGGGCGACAGATACGCAGTATTTT. Its protein is CASSQSSGATDTQYF.

V usage is TRBV12-3 or TRBV12-4 and J usage is TRBJ2-2, with D perhaps matching TRBD2 (6 bases). The CDR3 consists of 15 residues. Between the trimmed V and J ends, which lost 5 bases and 4 bases, there was a span of 14 bases. CDR3 nucleotide sequence: TGTGCCAGCAGTGCCCCCAAGGGACTCACCGGGGAGCTGTTTTTT. It specifies CASSAPKGLTGELFF.

This clonotype was recorded a few times. V gene TRBV9 combines with J gene TRBJ1-1; 7 bases align to TRBD1. Germline V gives CDR1 SGDLS, CDR2 YYNGEE. The CDR3 is 16 amino acids. V was pared by 3 bases and J by 6 bases, with 14 bases of the junction left unmatched. CDR3 coding DNA: TGTGCCAGCAGCGATCGGGACAGCCCTTACCTTTCTGAAGCTTTCTTT. Translation: CASSDRDSPYLSEAFF.

This clonotype has ten or more counts. V is TRBV4-1 and J is TRBJ1-5; no clear D. The CDR3 loop spans 12 amino acids. The germline V and J ends were trimmed by 1 base and 8 bases, with 6 bases remaining between them. Per germline, CDR1 MGHRA and CDR2 YSYEKL. In nucleotides, the CDR3 is TGCGCCAGCAGCCAAGGGGCGGAGCCCCAGCATTTT. The encoded protein is CASSQGAEPQHF.

This clonotype was observed a handful of times. In DNA form, the CDR3 reads TGTGCCACCAGTATCGGTAGCGGGATCCCTCCCGATGAGCAGTTCTTC. Residues: CATSIGSGIPPDEQFF. This rearrangement joins TRBV24-1 to TRBJ2-1; 8 nucleotides align to TRBD2. This CDR3 contains 16 residues. With V trimmed by 6 bases and J by 8 bases, 14 bases remained unmatched. Germline V gives CDR1 KGHDR, CDR2 SFDVKD.

The chain is built from TRBV4-1 and TRBJ2-5; 7 nucleotides line up with TRBD1. Germline V gives CDR1 MGHRA, CDR2 YSYEKL. This CDR3 is built from 16 residues. The V gene end was trimmed by 5 bases and the J gene end by 2 bases; junction bases not matched to a gene: 11. CDR3 sequence (DNA): TGCGCCAGCAGCACCCGACAGGGCGGACTGCAAGAGACCCAGTACTTC. As protein: CASSTRQGGLQETQYF.